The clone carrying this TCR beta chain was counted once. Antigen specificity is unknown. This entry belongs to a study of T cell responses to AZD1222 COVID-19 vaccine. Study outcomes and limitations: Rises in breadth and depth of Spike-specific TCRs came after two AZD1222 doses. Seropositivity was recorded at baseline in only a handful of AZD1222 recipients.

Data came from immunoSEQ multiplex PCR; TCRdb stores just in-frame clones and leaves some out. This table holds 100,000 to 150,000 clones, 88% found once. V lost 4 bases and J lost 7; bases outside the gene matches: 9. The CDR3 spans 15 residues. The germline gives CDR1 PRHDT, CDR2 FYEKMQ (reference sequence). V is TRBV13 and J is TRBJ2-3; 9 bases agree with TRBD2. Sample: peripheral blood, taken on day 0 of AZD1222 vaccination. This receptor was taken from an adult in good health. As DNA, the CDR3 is TGTGCCAGCAGCTGGGGGCTAGCGGGGACCAATACGCAGTATTTT. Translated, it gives CASSWGLAGTNTQYF.